This TCR beta chain was obtained from a study of CD8 T cells in ankylosing spondylitis. Study conclusions and caveats: Ankylosing spondylitis blood appeared to carry a characteristic TCR beta motif of roughly 8 highly homologous variants.

From germline, CDR1 is ENHRY and CDR2 SYGVKD. The CDR3 is 15 residues long. The junction had 12 bases not matched to a gene; V was cut back by 8 bases and J by 5 bases. This clonotype appeared a few times. Its specificity is unknown. TCRdb reanalysed the 5' RACE reads using MiXCR and keeps one entry per CDR3 protein. The sample consists of about 500,000 distinct CDR3 sequences, about 13% of them appearing once. This TCR came from a male donor with ankylosing spondylitis. Specimen: blood, either unsorted or a sorted T cell fraction (not recorded which). The chain links TRBV10-3 to TRBJ2-1; 7 nucleotides match TRBD2. The CDR3 DNA reads as TGTGCCATCCTCCGTCGGGGAGGGCCGGACAATGAGCAGTTCTTC. It codes for CAILRRGGPDNEQFF.